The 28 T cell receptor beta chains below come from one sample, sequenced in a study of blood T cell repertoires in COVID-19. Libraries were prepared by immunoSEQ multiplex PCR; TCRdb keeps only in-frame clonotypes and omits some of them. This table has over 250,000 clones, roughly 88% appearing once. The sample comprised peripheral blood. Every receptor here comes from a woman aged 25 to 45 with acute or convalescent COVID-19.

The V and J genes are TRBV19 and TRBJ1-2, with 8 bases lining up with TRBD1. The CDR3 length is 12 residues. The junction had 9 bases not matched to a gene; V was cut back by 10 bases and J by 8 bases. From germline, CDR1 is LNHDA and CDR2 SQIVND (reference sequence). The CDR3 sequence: CATQGAPRGYTF. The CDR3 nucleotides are TGTGCCACCCAGGGGGCGCCCCGGGGCTACACCTTC.

For the CDR3, the DNA is TGCGCCAGCAGTGAGTCCCGGGAGAAGTATGGCTACACCTTC. Protein product: CASSESREKYGYTF. The gene calls are TRBV10-1 and TRBJ1-2, with D unresolved. The V gene's germline CDR1 is WNHNN and CDR2 SYGVQD (reference sequence). V dropped 0 bases and J dropped 5 bases, with 10 bases sitting between them. This CDR3 comprises 14 residues.

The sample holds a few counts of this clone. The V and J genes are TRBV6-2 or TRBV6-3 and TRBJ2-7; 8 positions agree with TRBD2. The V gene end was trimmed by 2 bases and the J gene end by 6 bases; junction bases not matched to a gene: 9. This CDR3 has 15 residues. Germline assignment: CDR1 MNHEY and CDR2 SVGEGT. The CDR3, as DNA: TGTGCCAGCAGTTACCCTACCGGGACTAGGAGCGAGCAGTACTTC. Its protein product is CASSYPTGTRSEQYF.

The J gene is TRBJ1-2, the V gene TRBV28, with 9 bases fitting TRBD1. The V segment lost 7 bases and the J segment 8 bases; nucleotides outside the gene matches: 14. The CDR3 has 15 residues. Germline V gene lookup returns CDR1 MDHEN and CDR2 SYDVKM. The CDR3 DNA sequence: TGTGCCAGCACTCTTACCCTAATACAGGGGGCGGGCTACACCTTC. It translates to CASTLTLIQGAGYTF.

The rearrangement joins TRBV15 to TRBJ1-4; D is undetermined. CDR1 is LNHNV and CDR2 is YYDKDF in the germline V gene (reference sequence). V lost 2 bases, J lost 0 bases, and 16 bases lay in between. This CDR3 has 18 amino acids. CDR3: CATSRYLLQQATNEKLFF. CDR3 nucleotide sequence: TGTGCCACCAGCAGATACCTCCTACAGCAGGCAACTAATGAAAAACTGTTTTTT.

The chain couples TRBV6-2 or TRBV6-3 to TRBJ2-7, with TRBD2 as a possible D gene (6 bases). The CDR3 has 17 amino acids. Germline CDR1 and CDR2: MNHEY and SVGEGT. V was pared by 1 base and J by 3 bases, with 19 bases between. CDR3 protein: CASSYYSGLTLGYEQYF. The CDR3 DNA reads TGTGCCAGCAGTTACTACTCCGGACTAACCTTGGGCTACGAGCAGTACTTC.

CDR3 DNA: TGTGCCAGCAGCCTGCTAGCGGGAAATGAGCAGTTCTTC. It specifies CASSLLAGNEQFF. The V and J genes are TRBV16 and TRBJ2-1; 9 nucleotides match TRBD2. The CDR3 loop spans 13 amino acids. J was trimmed by 7 bases and V by 4 bases; bases with no gene match: 2. Germline V lookup: CDR1 KGHSY, CDR2 FQNENV.

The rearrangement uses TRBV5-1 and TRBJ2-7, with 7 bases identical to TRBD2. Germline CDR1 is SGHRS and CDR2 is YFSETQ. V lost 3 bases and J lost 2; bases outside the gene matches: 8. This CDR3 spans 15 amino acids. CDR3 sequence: CASSSLAEETYEQYF. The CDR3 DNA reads TGCGCCAGCAGCTCGCTAGCGGAGGAGACCTACGAGCAGTACTTC. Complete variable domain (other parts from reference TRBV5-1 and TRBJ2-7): KAGVTQTPRYLIKTRGQQVTLSCSPISGHRSVSWYQQTPGQGLQFLFEYFSETQRNKGNFPGRFSGRQFSNSRSEMNVSTLELGDSALYLCASSSLAEETYEQYFGPGTRLTVT.

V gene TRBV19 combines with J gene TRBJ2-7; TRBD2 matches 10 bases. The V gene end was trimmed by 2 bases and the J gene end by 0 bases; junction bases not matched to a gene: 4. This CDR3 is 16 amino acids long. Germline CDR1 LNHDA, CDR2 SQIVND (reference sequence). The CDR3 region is CASSILAGASSYEQYF. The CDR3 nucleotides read TGTGCCAGTAGTATACTAGCGGGAGCCTCCTCCTACGAGCAGTACTTC.

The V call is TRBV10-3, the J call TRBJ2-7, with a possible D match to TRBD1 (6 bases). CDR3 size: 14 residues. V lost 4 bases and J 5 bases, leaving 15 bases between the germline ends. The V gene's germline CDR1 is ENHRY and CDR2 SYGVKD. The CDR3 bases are TGTGCCATCAGTGCCGGACAGCCCAGGGACGAGCAGTACTTC. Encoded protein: CAISAGQPRDEQYF.

The CDR3 coding sequence is TGTGCCAGCAGAAGGACAGGGGCCACCACCCAGTACTTC. Its protein product is CASRRTGATTQYF. The gene calls are TRBV6-5 and TRBJ2-5; 9 bases are a match to TRBD1. This CDR3 comprises 13 residues. CDR1 is MNHEY, CDR2 SVGAGI, per germline. V lost 6 bases to trimming and J lost 8 bases; unmatched junction nucleotides: 7.

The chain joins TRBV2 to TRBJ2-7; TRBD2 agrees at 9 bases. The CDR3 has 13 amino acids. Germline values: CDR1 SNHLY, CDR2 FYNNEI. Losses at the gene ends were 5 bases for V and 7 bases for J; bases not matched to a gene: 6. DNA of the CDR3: TGTGCCAGCAGTCGGCGGGAGGGGGGAGAGCAGTACTTC. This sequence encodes CASSRREGGEQYF.

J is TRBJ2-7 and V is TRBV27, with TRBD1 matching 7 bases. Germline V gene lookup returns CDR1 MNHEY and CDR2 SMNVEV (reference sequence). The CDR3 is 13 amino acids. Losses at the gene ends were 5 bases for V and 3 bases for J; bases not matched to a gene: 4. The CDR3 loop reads CASSRQGYYEQYF. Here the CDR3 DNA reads TGTGCCAGCAGTCGACAGGGTTACTACGAGCAGTACTTC.

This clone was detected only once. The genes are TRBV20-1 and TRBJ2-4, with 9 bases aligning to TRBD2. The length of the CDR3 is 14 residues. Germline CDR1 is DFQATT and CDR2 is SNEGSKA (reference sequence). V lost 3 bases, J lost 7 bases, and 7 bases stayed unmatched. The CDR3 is CSASLIAGVNIQYF. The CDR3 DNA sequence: TGCAGTGCTAGTCTAATAGCGGGAGTCAACATTCAGTACTTC.

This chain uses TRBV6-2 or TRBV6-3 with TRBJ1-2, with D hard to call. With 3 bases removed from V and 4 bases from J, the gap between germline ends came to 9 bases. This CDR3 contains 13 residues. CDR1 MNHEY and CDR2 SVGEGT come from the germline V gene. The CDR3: CASSYMEIYGYTF. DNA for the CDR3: TGTGCCAGCAGTTATATGGAGATCTATGGCTACACCTTC.

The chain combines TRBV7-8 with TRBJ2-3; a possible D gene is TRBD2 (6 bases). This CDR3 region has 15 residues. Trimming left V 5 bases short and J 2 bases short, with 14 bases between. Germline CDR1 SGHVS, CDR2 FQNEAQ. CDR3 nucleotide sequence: TGTGCCAGCAGCGCCCGTCGGGGACTCACAGATACGCAGTATTTT. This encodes CASSARRGLTDTQYF.

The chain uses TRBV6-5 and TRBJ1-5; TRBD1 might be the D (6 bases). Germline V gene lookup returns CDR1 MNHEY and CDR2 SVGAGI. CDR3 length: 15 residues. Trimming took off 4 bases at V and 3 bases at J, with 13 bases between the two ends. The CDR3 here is CASSSKGGVNQPQHF. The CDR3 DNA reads TGTGCCAGCAGTTCCAAAGGGGGGGTCAATCAGCCCCAGCATTTT.

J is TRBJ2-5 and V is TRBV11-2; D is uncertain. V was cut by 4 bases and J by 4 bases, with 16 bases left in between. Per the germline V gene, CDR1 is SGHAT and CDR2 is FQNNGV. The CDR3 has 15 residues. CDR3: CASSYARMSGETQYF. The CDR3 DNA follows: TGTGCCAGCAGCTACGCGAGGATGTCTGGAGAGACCCAGTACTTC.

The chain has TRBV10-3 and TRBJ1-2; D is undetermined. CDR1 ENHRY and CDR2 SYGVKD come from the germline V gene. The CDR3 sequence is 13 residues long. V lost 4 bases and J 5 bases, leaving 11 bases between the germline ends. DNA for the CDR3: TGTGCCATCAGTGGTTCTAGTCAATATGGCTACACCTTC. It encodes CAISGSSQYGYTF.

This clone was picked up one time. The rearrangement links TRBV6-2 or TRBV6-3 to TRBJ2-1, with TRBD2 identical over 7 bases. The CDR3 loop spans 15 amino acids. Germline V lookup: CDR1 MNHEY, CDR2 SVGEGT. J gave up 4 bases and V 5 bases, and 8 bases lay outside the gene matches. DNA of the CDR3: TGTGCCAGCAGTCCGAGCGGGACCTATTACAATGAGCAGTTCTTC. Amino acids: CASSPSGTYYNEQFF.

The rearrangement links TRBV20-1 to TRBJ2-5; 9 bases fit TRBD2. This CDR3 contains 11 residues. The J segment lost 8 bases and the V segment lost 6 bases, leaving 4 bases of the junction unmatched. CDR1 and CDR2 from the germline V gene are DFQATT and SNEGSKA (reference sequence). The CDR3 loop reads CSARTSATQYF. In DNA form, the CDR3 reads TGCAGTGCACGGACTAGCGCAACCCAGTACTTC.

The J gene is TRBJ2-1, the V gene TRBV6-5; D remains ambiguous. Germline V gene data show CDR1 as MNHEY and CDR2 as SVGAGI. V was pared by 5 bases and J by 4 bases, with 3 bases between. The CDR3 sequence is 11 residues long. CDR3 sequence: CASSRYNEQFF. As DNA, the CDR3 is TGTGCCAGCAGTCGTTACAATGAGCAGTTCTTC.

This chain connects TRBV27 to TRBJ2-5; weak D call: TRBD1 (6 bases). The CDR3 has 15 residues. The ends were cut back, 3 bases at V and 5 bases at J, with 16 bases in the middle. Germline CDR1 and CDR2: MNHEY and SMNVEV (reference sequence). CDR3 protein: CASSFWGRQGETQYF. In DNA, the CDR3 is TGTGCCAGCAGTTTTTGGGGGCGCCAGGGGGAGACCCAGTACTTC.

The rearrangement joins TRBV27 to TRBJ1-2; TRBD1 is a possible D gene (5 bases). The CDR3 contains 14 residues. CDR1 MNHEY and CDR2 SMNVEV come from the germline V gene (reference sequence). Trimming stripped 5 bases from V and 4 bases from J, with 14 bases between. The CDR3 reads CASSLFVGLYGYTF. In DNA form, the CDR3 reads TGTGCCAGCAGTCTTTTCGTGGGACTCTATGGCTACACCTTC.

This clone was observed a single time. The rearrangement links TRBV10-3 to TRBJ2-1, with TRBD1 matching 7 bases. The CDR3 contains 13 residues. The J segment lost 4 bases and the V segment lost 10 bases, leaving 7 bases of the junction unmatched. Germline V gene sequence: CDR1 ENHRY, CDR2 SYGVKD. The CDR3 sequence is CATWKGQYNEQFF. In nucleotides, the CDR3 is TGTGCCACCTGGAAGGGACAGTACAATGAGCAGTTCTTC.

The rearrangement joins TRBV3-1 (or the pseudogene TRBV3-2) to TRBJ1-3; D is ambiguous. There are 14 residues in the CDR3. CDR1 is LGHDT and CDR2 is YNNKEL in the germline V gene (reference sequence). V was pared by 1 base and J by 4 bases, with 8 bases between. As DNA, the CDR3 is TGTGCCAGCAGCCAAGCTAGAGACGGAAACACCATATATTTT. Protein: CASSQARDGNTIYF.

CDR3 sequence (DNA): TGCGCCAGCAGCCAAGATGGCGGGACAGGAGTAAAGCAGTACTTC. Residues: CASSQDGGTGVKQYF. This chain uses TRBV4-3 with TRBJ2-7; 8 nucleotides agree with TRBD1. Per germline, CDR1 LGHNA and CDR2 YSLEER. Germline trimming cut 0 bases from V and 8 bases from J; bases unmatched to any gene: 9. CDR3 length: 15 residues.

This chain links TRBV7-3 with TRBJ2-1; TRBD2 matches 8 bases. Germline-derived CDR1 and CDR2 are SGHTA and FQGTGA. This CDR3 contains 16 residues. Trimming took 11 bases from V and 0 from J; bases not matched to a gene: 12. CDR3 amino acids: CASQATGGPSYNEQFF. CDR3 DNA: TGTGCCTCCCAGGCGACGGGAGGGCCCTCCTACAATGAGCAGTTCTTC.